This paragraph reports one T cell receptor (beta chain). Its specificity is not known. One end of the junction fails to match germline, which may point to a read error. This sample is part of a study of chemoradiotherapy in HPV16-positive cancers. Study-level information: Candidate HPV-specific T-cell clones and common TCR motifs came from functional assays in a couple of HPV16-positive patients. Study findings and constraints: Non-HPV-specific T cells did not expand in tumors during treatment, whereas candidate HPV-specific clones and E7-related motifs did. HPV-specific T cells were functionally defined from only a couple of HPV16-positive patients. Better recurrence-free survival went with HPV-responsive T-cell expansion in HPV16-positive patients.

The method was immunoSEQ multiplex PCR; TCRdb's version includes in-frame clones alone and lacks a portion of them. The sample contains some 5,600 clones, 84% of which appear only once. The CDR3 contains 13 residues. From germline, CDR1 is SSHAT and CDR2 FNYEAQ (reference sequence). This sequence was found in a human donor with HPV-associated anogenital cancer. This sequence joins TRBV7-7 and TRBJ1-4; the D is unclear. The sample was tumor tissue, taken from a patient who underwent chemoradiotherapy. In DNA form, the CDR3 reads TGTGCTAGCAGCTTCCAGGATGGAGAAAAACTGTTTTTT. As protein: CASSFQDGEKLFF.